The clone carrying this TCR beta chain was seen many times. Antigen specificity is unknown. CDR3 size: 14 residues. Per germline, CDR1 MDHEN and CDR2 SYDVKM. Trimming removed 7 bases from V and 0 bases from J, with 13 bases in between. This entry is derived from a study of post-analysis software for immune sequencing data. Researchers reported that TCR beta cDNA libraries carried unique molecular identifiers. TCRdb passed the PCR reads through MiXCR, listing each CDR3 protein once. The sample includes a few hundred thousand distinct CDR3 sequences, just over 35% of them seen just once. Study-wide points: Higher frequency in patients than in controls was seen for about 5 TRBV segments, with TRBV5-6, TRBV5-1 and TRBV20-1 among them. Normalized Chao1 diversity in multiple sclerosis patients fell significantly below that of controls.

The clonotype originates from a girl aged 10-17 years with multiple sclerosis. The chain couples TRBV28 to TRBJ2-7, with TRBD1 as a possible D gene (5 bases). Material for sequencing was blood. The CDR3 is CASMGQGISYEQYF. The CDR3 DNA sequence: TGTGCCAGCATGGGGCAGGGAATCTCCTACGAGCAGTACTTC.